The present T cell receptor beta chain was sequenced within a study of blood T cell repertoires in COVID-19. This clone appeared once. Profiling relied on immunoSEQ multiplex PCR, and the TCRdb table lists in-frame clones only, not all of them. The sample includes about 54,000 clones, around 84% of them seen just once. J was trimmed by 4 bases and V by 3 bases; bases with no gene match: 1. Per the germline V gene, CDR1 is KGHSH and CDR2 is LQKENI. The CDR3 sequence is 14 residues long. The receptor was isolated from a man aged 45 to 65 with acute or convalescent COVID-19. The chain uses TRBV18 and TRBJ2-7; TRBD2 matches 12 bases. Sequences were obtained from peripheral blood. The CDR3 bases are TGTGCCAGCTCACCCACTAGCGGGGGGTACGAGCAGTACTTC. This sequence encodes CASSPTSGGYEQYF.